The 10 T cell receptor beta chains listed next were all sequenced from one sample in a study of coeliac disease. The protocol was immunoSEQ multiplex PCR, while the TCRdb copy is restricted to in-frame clones and leaves out a portion. This repertoire shows approximately 3,500 clones, over 60% found once; its top ten account for 20%. The specimen was lymphocytes from the gut lamina propria. Source of these receptors: a man aged 80 or over without celiac disease.

The chain links TRBV10-1 to TRBJ2-7; D perhaps matches TRBD1 (6 bases). The CDR3 covers 12 residues. V lost 5 bases, J lost 5 bases, and 10 bases lay in between. Germline lookup yields CDR1 WNHNN and CDR2 SYGVQD (reference sequence). CDR3 amino acids: CASSPGDDEQYF. CDR3 nucleotides: TGCGCCAGCAGTCCAGGGGATGACGAGCAGTACTTC.

The rearrangement uses TRBV4-2 and TRBJ2-5; a weak D match, TRBD2 (5 bases). Germline loops: CDR1 LGHNA, CDR2 YNFKEQ. The germline V and J ends were trimmed by 1 base and 5 bases, with 8 bases remaining between them. CDR3 length: 13 residues. The CDR3 spells CASSQGGEETQYF. The CDR3 region has the DNA TGTGCCAGCAGCCAAGGGGGAGAGGAGACCCAGTACTTC.

The chain is built from TRBV6-4 and TRBJ2-1; TRBD2 matches 10 bases. The V and J ends lost 4 bases and 7 bases, in that order; junction bases with no gene match: 7. Germline V CDR1 and CDR2: MRHNA, SNTAGT. This CDR3 region has 15 residues. CDR3 nucleotides: TGTGCCAGCAGTGCGCTAGCGGGAGACTTAAATGAGCAGTTCTTC. Its translation is CASSALAGDLNEQFF.

This clone was seen a few times. This chain joins TRBV6-5 and TRBJ2-1; 8 positions agree with TRBD2. This CDR3 is 15 amino acids long. Germline trimming cut 6 bases from V and 4 bases from J; bases unmatched to any gene: 8. CDR1 and CDR2 (germline): MNHEY, SVGAGI. This CDR3 reads CASRSTAGGYNEQFF. In DNA form, the CDR3 reads TGTGCCAGCAGATCCACGGCGGGAGGATACAATGAGCAGTTCTTC.

The genes are TRBV5-4 and TRBJ1-1; D gene uncertain. The germline gives CDR1 SGHNT, CDR2 YYREEE (reference sequence). The CDR3 covers 13 residues. The V gene lost 4 bases and the J gene lost 1 base, with 8 bases spanning the gap. CDR3 sequence reads: CASSTNRNTEAFF. The CDR3 bases are TGTGCCAGCAGCACAAACAGGAACACTGAAGCTTTCTTT.

The chain carries TRBV19 and TRBJ2-7, with 8 bases matching TRBD2. The germline CDR1 and CDR2 sequences are LNHDA and SQIVND (reference sequence). This CDR3 has 14 amino acids. Unmatched junction bases numbered 3, after V lost 4 bases and J lost 1 base. CDR3 coding DNA: TGTGCCAGTAGTACGACTAGCGCGTCCTACGAGCAGTACTTC. Translated, it gives CASSTTSASYEQYF.

The V call is TRBV7-8, the J call TRBJ2-5; perhaps TRBD2 as D (6 bases). V was shortened by 1 base and J by 1 base, with 13 bases between the two germline ends. The CDR3 runs 16 residues. From germline, CDR1 is SGHVS and CDR2 FQNEAQ. CDR3: CASSLGVAEFQETQYF. The DNA for the CDR3 is TGTGCCAGCAGCTTAGGGGTAGCGGAGTTCCAAGAGACCCAGTACTTC.

This clone turned up a few times. This chain connects TRBV7-8 to TRBJ2-6, with 10 nucleotides matching TRBD2. In germline, CDR1 is SGHVS, CDR2 FQNEAQ. The trim removed 1 base at V and 0 bases at J, leaving 9 bases unmatched. CDR3 length: 20 amino acids. The CDR3 DNA reads as TGTGCCAGCAGCTTAGTTGCTAGCGGGGGCTTGGGCTCTGGGGCCAACGTCCTGACTTTC. It yields the protein CASSLVASGGLGSGANVLTF.

This clone occurred a few times. The chain joins TRBV25-1 to TRBJ2-7; TRBD1 agrees at 7 bases. This CDR3 comprises 16 residues. Germline trimming cut 2 bases from V and 0 bases from J; bases unmatched to any gene: 7. Germline V CDR1 and CDR2: MGHDK, SYGVNS. CDR3 nucleotide sequence: TGTGCCAGCAGTGAAGATAGGACAGGACCCTCCTACGAGCAGTACTTC. Translated: CASSEDRTGPSYEQYF.

The gene calls are TRBV2 and TRBJ1-1; D perhaps matches TRBD1 (6 bases). This CDR3 has 15 amino acids. The V end was cut by 7 bases, the J end by 4 bases, with 19 bases between. CDR1 SNHLY and CDR2 FYNNEI come from the germline V gene. DNA for the CDR3: TGTGCCAGCAAGACCGGGGCAGGGGTGGCCACTGAAGCTTTCTTT. Translation: CASKTGAGVATEAFF.